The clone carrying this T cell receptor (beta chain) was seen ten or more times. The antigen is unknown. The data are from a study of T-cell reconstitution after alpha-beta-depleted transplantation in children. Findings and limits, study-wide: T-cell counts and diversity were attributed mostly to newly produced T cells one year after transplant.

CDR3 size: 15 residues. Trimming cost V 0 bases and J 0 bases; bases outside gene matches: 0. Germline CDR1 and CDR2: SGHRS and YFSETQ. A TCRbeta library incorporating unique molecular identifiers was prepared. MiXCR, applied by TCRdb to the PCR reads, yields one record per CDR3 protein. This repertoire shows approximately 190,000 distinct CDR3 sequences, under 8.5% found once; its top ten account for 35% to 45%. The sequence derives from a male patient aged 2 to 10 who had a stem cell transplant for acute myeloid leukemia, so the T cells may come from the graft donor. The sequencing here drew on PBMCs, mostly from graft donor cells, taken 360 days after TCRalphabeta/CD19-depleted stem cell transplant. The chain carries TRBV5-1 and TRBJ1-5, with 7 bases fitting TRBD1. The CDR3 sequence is CASSLGDSSNQPQHF. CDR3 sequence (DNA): TGCGCCAGCAGCTTGGGGGACAGTAGCAATCAGCCCCAGCATTTT.